Below, 5 T cell receptor beta chains from the same sample are listed, as sequenced in a study of CD8 T cells in Susac syndrome. Random hexamers were used to reverse transcribe an amount of roughly 0.5 to 1 ug RNA. TCRdb fed the immunoSEQ multiplex PCR reads into MiXCR, producing one record per CDR3 protein. The table has about 160,000 distinct CDR3 sequences, about 94% seen once. The sample was CD4+ T cells from PBMCs. Receptor source: a human donor in good health.

V gene TRBV28 combines with J gene TRBJ1-1; 9 nucleotides line up with TRBD1. This CDR3 has 16 residues. With 4 bases clipped from V and 9 bases from J, the junction kept 15 bases outside the gene matches. Germline CDR1 reads MDHEN; CDR2 reads SYDVKM. Written as DNA, the CDR3 is TGTGCCAGCAGTTCTACGGGGACATTAGGGACAGGGAAAGCTTTCTTT. Protein: CASSSTGTLGTGKAFF.

The rearrangement uses TRBV19 and TRBJ2-1; D is possibly TRBD2 (5 bases). Trimming cost V 7 bases and J 1 base, with 14 bases left between them. Germline V gene data show CDR1 as LNHDA and CDR2 as SQIVND (reference sequence). The CDR3 contains 15 residues. DNA for the CDR3: TGTGCCAGTACCACGGGCGGGTTTTCCTACAATGAGCAGTTCTTC. Translation: CASTTGGFSYNEQFF.

The chain is built from TRBV4-1 and TRBJ1-3, with 9 bases aligning to TRBD1. This CDR3 is built from 22 residues. The V gene's germline CDR1 is MGHRA and CDR2 YSYEKL. V lost 0 bases and J lost 3; bases outside the gene matches: 21. The CDR3 DNA is TGCGCCAGCAGCCAAGATCAGTTTAAGGGACAGGGAAGTTCCGAGGATGGAAACACCATATATTTT. Translated, it gives CASSQDQFKGQGSSEDGNTIYF.

The rearrangement uses TRBV18 and TRBJ2-7; 7 bases match TRBD1. The CDR3 has 13 amino acids. CDR1 and CDR2 (germline): KGHSH, LQKENI. V dropped 3 bases and J dropped 5; count of bases not matched to a gene: 4. This CDR3 reads CASSPGTANEQYF. The DNA of the CDR3 is TGTGCCAGCTCACCGGGGACAGCCAACGAGCAGTACTTC.

The V call is TRBV5-1, the J call TRBJ2-1; D is perhaps TRBD2 (6 bases). CDR3 length: 15 residues. V shed 1 base and J shed 15 bases, with 23 bases lying between them. CDR1 is SGHRS and CDR2 is YFSETQ in the germline V gene. CDR3 nucleotide sequence: TGCGCCAGCAGCTTGAGGCCGGGGACTCCCTCCACCCTGTTCTTC. Its protein product is CASSLRPGTPSTLFF.